This TCR beta chain was captured in a study of blood T cell repertoires in COVID-19. For the study at large: COVID-19 samples, acute and convalescent, were from the United States, Italy and Spain. The cDNA or gDNA used as material had been derived from T cells, B-cell-depleted T cells, or PBMCs.

Authors' methods: Amplified reference gene primers provided the basis for estimating nucleated cell counts. Assay: immunoSEQ multiplex PCR; the TCRdb copy retains only in-frame clones and omits some. V, J and clone size are taken as reported in that table, and D and trimming were inferred from the DNA itself. The table lists tens of thousands of clones, roughly 89% of them singletons. Germline loops: CDR1 KGHDR, CDR2 SFDVKD. This CDR3 is 16 amino acids long. J lost 0 bases, V lost 7 bases, and 9 bases had no gene match. The V call is TRBV24-1, the J call TRBJ2-7; TRBD1 matches at 9 bases. What was sequenced was peripheral blood. The receptor's source is a man in his fifties or sixties with active COVID-19. CDR3 bases: TGTGCCACCAGCCCCACAGGGGGCAAGAGCTCCTACGAGCAGTACTTC. The encoded protein is CATSPTGGKSSYEQYF.